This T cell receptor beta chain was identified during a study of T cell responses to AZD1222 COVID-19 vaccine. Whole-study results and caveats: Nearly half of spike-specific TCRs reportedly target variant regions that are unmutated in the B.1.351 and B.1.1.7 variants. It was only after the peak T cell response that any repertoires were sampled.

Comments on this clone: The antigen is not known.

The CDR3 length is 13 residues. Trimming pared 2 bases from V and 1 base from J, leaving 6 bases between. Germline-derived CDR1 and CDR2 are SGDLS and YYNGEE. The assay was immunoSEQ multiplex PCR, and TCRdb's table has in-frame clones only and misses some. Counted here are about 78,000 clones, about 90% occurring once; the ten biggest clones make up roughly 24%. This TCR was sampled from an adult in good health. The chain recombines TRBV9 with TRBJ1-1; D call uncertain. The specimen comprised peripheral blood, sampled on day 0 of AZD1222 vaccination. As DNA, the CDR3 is TGTGCCAGCAGCGTCATGCAGAACACTGAAGCTTTCTTT. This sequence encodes CASSVMQNTEAFF.